This entry lists 19 T cell receptor beta chains sequenced from one sample in a study of blood T cell repertoires in COVID-19 (dated by TCRdb to between 2020 and 2021). The library was prepared using the immunoSEQ multiplex PCR assay. TCRdb provides this immuneACCESS table in a form limited to in-frame rearrangements. Some clones are lacking; in checked studies, under half of them reflect an unresolved V gene, and why the rest are absent is not known. The sample yields fewer than 400,000 clones; 85% to 95% were counted once. Around 3.9% of the sample is taken by the ten largest. Sequenced input: PBMCs or T cells enriched from blood (not recorded which). These receptors originate from a woman in her twenties or thirties who had been exposed to COVID-19.

The chain uses TRBV5-4 and TRBJ2-2; TRBD1 aligns across 7 bases. This CDR3 comprises 15 residues. CDR1 and CDR2 (germline): SGHNT, YYREEE (reference sequence). V lost 0 bases, J lost 7 bases, and 6 bases stayed unmatched. Here the CDR3 reads CASSLVSGGIGELFF. CDR3 in DNA: TGTGCCAGCAGCTTGGTATCAGGGGGAATCGGGGAGCTGTTTTTT.

This chain joins TRBV7-3 and TRBJ2-1, with D possibly TRBD1 on 6 matching bases. The CDR3 is 15 residues long. CDR1 is SGHTA, CDR2 FQGTGA, per germline. The V gene lost 0 bases and the J gene lost 8 bases, with 14 bases spanning the gap. CDR3 residues: CASSLTNSRGHEQFF. The CDR3 bases are TGTGCCAGCAGCTTAACGAACTCCAGGGGTCATGAGCAGTTCTTC.

CDR3 residues: CASSQDSGGSGELFF. CDR3 DNA: TGCGCCAGCAGCCAGGATAGCGGGGGGTCCGGGGAGCTGTTTTTT. J is TRBJ2-2 and V is TRBV4-3, with 10 nucleotides matching TRBD2. Germline CDR1 is LGHNA and CDR2 is YSLEER. The CDR3 is made up of 15 amino acids. V was clipped by 3 bases and J by 6 bases; unmatched bases: 4.

This chain links TRBV9 with TRBJ1-4; 10 bases are shared with TRBD1. V was pared by 3 bases and J by 7 bases, with 9 bases of the junction left unmatched. This CDR3 is built from 16 residues. Per the germline V gene, CDR1 is SGDLS and CDR2 is YYNGEE. As DNA, the CDR3 is TGTGCCAGCAGCGCCCCCCCGACAGGGGGCAGTGAAAAACTGTTTTTT. Protein: CASSAPPTGGSEKLFF.

The V gene is TRBV7-9, the J gene TRBJ1-6, with 9 bases aligning to TRBD1. The CDR3 runs to 15 residues. The V gene end was trimmed by 5 bases and the J gene end by 7 bases; junction bases not matched to a gene: 6. Looked up from germline, CDR1 is SEHNR and CDR2 is FQNEAQ (reference sequence). The CDR3 region is CASSEPGTGNSPLHF. CDR3 bases: TGTGCCAGCAGCGAGCCCGGGACAGGGAATTCACCCCTCCACTTT.

The V call is TRBV28, the J call TRBJ1-6; D remains ambiguous. Between the trimmed V and J ends, which lost 3 bases and 15 bases, there was a span of 9 bases. This CDR3 has 11 residues. Germline V gene data show CDR1 as MDHEN and CDR2 as SYDVKM. The CDR3 loop reads CASSLGPDLHF. The CDR3 DNA follows: TGTGCCAGCAGTTTGGGCCCGGACCTCCACTTT.

The genes are TRBV5-4 and TRBJ2-7; 8 bases match TRBD1. The V gene's germline CDR1 is SGHNT and CDR2 YYREEE (reference sequence). Trimming at V came to 4 bases and at J to 2 bases, leaving 8 bases not matched to a gene. This CDR3 is 15 amino acids long. CDR3: CASSRIGQGTYEQYF. CDR3 coding DNA: TGTGCCAGCAGCCGAATCGGACAGGGTACCTACGAGCAGTACTTC.

The chain is built from TRBV27 and TRBJ1-5, with 7 bases matching TRBD1. The CDR3 runs 11 residues. Unmatched junction bases numbered 4, after V lost 8 bases and J lost 9 bases. Germline CDR1 MNHEY, CDR2 SMNVEV (reference sequence). This CDR3 reads CASGNRGPQHF. The CDR3 nucleotides read TGTGCCAGCGGTAACAGGGGGCCCCAGCATTTT.

The chain has TRBV24-1 and TRBJ2-2; TRBD2 matches 8 bases. From germline, CDR1 is KGHDR and CDR2 SFDVKD. Unmatched junction bases numbered 8, after V lost 4 bases and J lost 5 bases. CDR3 length equals 16 residues. CDR3 in amino acids: CATSETSGGPTGELFF. As DNA, the CDR3 is TGTGCCACCAGTGAAACCAGCGGGGGTCCGACCGGGGAGCTGTTTTTT.

The chain has TRBV18 and TRBJ1-1; TRBD1 matches 8 bases. V was clipped by 7 bases and J by 4 bases; unmatched bases: 17. Germline V gives CDR1 KGHSH, CDR2 LQKENI. The CDR3 is 17 residues long. The chain's CDR3 is CASFTGTGAVRGTEAFF. CDR3 nucleotide sequence: TGTGCCAGCTTTACCGGGACAGGTGCCGTCCGGGGCACTGAAGCTTTCTTT.

This chain uses TRBV12-3 or TRBV12-4 with TRBJ2-2; D not resolved. V dropped 8 bases and J dropped 8 bases, with 6 bases sitting between them. The CDR3 has 10 residues. The CDR3 nucleotides are TGTGCCAGCGCCCAGGGGGAGCTGTTTTTT. Translation: CASAQGELFF.

This chain joins TRBV6-1 and TRBJ1-2, with TRBD1 matching 10 bases. CDR3 length: 17 amino acids. CDR1 and CDR2 (germline): MNHNS, SASEGT. Trimming removed 0 bases from V and 1 base from J; junction bases left unmatched: 5. CDR3 sequence (DNA): TGTGCCAGCAGTGAAGCGGCGGGGACAGGGGTTAACTATGGCTACACCTTC. Translating it yields CASSEAAGTGVNYGYTF.

The V gene is TRBV2, the J gene TRBJ2-2; 9 nucleotides align to TRBD1. Germline loops: CDR1 SNHLY, CDR2 FYNNEI. Trimming took 3 bases from V and 1 from J; bases not matched to a gene: 18. The length of the CDR3 is 21 residues. CDR3 DNA: TGTGCCAGCAGTGAGCCCCTTAATAGGGACAGGGAACATTGGAACACCGGGGAGCTGTTTTTT. It translates to CASSEPLNRDREHWNTGELFF.

V usage is TRBV15 and J usage is TRBJ1-1, with 8 bases matching TRBD1. With V trimmed by 5 bases and J by 4 bases, 6 bases remained unmatched. Germline V gene lookup returns CDR1 LNHNV and CDR2 YYDKDF (reference sequence). The CDR3 covers 14 residues. The chain's CDR3 is CATSLGQETTEAFF. In DNA form, the CDR3 reads TGTGCCACCAGCCTGGGACAGGAGACCACTGAAGCTTTCTTT.

This clone appeared a single time. The J gene is TRBJ1-2, the V gene TRBV29-1; D call uncertain. The CDR3 has 13 residues. The V end was cut by 7 bases, the J end by 5 bases, with 17 bases between. Germline V gene lookup returns CDR1 SQVTM and CDR2 ANQGSEA. The CDR3 DNA sequence: TGCAGCGCCGCTATTAGACTGACTTATGGCTACACCTTC. Protein product: CSAAIRLTYGYTF.

This chain uses TRBV2 with TRBJ2-2; D unresolved. In germline, CDR1 is SNHLY, CDR2 FYNNEI. Between the trimmed V and J ends, which lost 5 bases and 2 bases, there was a span of 9 bases. The CDR3 runs 14 residues. The CDR3 is CASSLGRNTGELFF. CDR3 DNA sequence: TGTGCCAGCAGTTTGGGCCGAAACACCGGGGAGCTGTTTTTT.

The table lists this clone with a count of one. The V and J genes are TRBV3-1 (or the pseudogene TRBV3-2) and TRBJ1-5; D is perhaps TRBD1 (6 bases). The V and J ends lost 1 base and 10 bases respectively, with 17 bases between them. CDR3 length: 15 amino acids. Looked up from germline, CDR1 is LGHDT and CDR2 is YNNKEL (reference sequence). As DNA, the CDR3 is TGTGCCAGCAGCCAAGGAGGAACAGGGATCAACCCCCAGCATTTT. As protein: CASSQGGTGINPQHF.

J is TRBJ2-3 and V is TRBV11-3; 7 bases map to TRBD1. From germline, CDR1 is SGHNT and CDR2 YENEEA. The length of the CDR3 is 15 residues. V gave up 0 bases and J gave up 3 bases; unmatched junction bases: 3. For the CDR3, the DNA is TGTGCCAGCAGCTTAGAAGGGGGCTGGACAGATACGCAGTATTTT. Residues: CASSLEGGWTDTQYF.

The chain couples TRBV6-5 to TRBJ2-4, with D possibly matching TRBD2 (6 bases). CDR1 MNHEY and CDR2 SVGAGI come from the germline V gene. With 1 base removed from V and 6 bases from J, the gap between germline ends came to 13 bases. The CDR3 has 15 residues. For the CDR3, the DNA is TGTGCCAGCAGTTACTTCTCGGGGGTGGGAAACATTCAGTACTTC. Its protein is CASSYFSGVGNIQYF.